This is a list of T cell receptor beta chains from one sample in a study of cytomegalovirus exposure and HLA in healthy donors. Libraries were prepared by immunoSEQ multiplex PCR; TCRdb keeps only in-frame clonotypes and omits some of them. In the table there are 110,000 to 150,000 clones, 8.5% to 10% of which are singletons. Sample: PBMCs. These TCRs come from a man aged 50 or older in good health and CMV-seronegative. Both conserved end residues are part of each CDR3. The order of the fields is V gene, CDR3 protein.

>TRBV14
CASSLDRDTEAFF
>TRBV15
CATSRAYSSGAYNEQFF
>TRBV7-6
CASSRGQDYGYTF
>TRBV5-1
CASSPTGANYGYTF
>TRBV19
CASSIRGRESVTQHF
>TRBV19
CASRGQGHEKLFF
>TRBV2
CASSRDRVDQPQHF
>TRBV7-3
CASSLGGTLTGELFF
>TRBV19
CASSIGQRNSPLHF
>TRBV10-3
CAISGDRGRAYNEQFF
>TRBV5-1
CASSLSVRTSGRNEQFF
>TRBV29-1
CSDRTGSRSYTF
>TRBV6-1
CASSEGRVPETQYF
>TRBV6-5
CASSFVQGAVSYGYTF
>TRBV10-3
CAISVRGSDQPQHF
>TRBV6-1
CASTEDGGPSYEQYF
>TRBV21-1
CASSTGQSKTMNNEQFF
>TRBV19
CASRERGGDTGELFF
>TRBV29-1
CSVTTRSNEQFF
>TRBV14
CASSQMSGQGFEQYF
>TRBV29-1
CSVGGQGGYEQYF
>TRBV5-4
CASSPRTSGNTGELFF